The 5 T cell receptor beta chains listed next were all sequenced from one sample in a study of siplizumab effects on memory and regulatory T cells. Produced via immunoSEQ multiplex PCR; TCRdb's table is partial and in-frame only. The table has approximately 94,000 clones, about 91% seen once. Material for sequencing was CD4+ T cells sorted from blood. The source is a human donor in good health.

The chain combines TRBV7-2 with TRBJ1-3, with D uncertain. Deletions cut 7 bases from V and 0 bases from J, with 13 bases between. Per the germline V gene, CDR1 is SGHTA and CDR2 is FQGNSA. The CDR3 spans 15 residues. In DNA form, the CDR3 reads TGTGCCAGCACCAAGTTAGGGAGCTCTGGAAACACCATATATTTT. Translated, it gives CASTKLGSSGNTIYF.

The V call is TRBV18, the J call TRBJ1-2; D is ambiguous. Trimming shortened V by 6 bases and J by 2 bases, and 13 bases separated the two germline ends. Germline values: CDR1 KGHSH, CDR2 LQKENI. This CDR3 has 14 residues. The CDR3 DNA follows: TGTGCCAGCTCCGACTCCATTTCCAACTATGGCTACACCTTC. Protein product: CASSDSISNYGYTF. Drawing the rest from reference TRBV18 and TRBJ1-2, the complete variable domain is NAGVMQNPRHLVRRRGQEARLRCSPMKGHSHVYWYRQLPEEGLKFMVYLQKENIIDESGMPKERFSAEFPKEGPSILRIQQVVRGDSAAYFCASSDSISNYGYTFGSGTRLTVV.

The rearrangement joins TRBV7-3 to TRBJ1-2; D gene ambiguous. Between the trimmed V and J ends, which lost 5 bases and 4 bases, there was a span of 14 bases. There are 14 residues in the CDR3. CDR1 is SGHTA and CDR2 is FQGTGA in the germline V gene. Here the CDR3 reads CASSPESIGYGYTF. CDR3 nucleotides: TGTGCCAGCAGCCCTGAGTCAATAGGCTATGGCTACACCTTC.

This clone has just one count. The genes are TRBV5-1 and TRBJ2-2; no firm D call. The CDR3 covers 15 residues. From germline, CDR1 is SGHRS and CDR2 YFSETQ. Trimming took 0 bases from V and 6 from J, leaving 12 bases between them. The CDR3 DNA reads TGCGCCAGCAGCTTGGAGGGATTGAGGTCCGGGGAGCTGTTTTTT. This translates into CASSLEGLRSGELFF.

This chain connects TRBV19 to TRBJ1-5; D is ambiguous. CDR1 and CDR2 from the germline V gene are LNHDA and SQIVND (reference sequence). V lost 6 bases, J lost 3 bases, and 6 bases lay in between. The CDR3 consists of 12 residues. CDR3 sequence: CASRQYNQPQHF. The CDR3 coding sequence is TGTGCCAGTAGACAGTACAATCAGCCCCAGCATTTT. Looking up the rest from reference TRBV19 and TRBJ1-5 gives the full variable domain: DGGITQSPKYLFRKEGQNVTLSCEQNLNHDAMYWYRQDPGQGLRLIYYSQIVNDFQKGDIAEGYSVSREKKESFPLTVTSAQKNPTAFYLCASRQYNQPQHFGDGTRLSIL.